This entry concerns a single T cell receptor (beta chain). The sample belongs to a study of blood T cell repertoires in COVID-19. Study details: Samples representing acute and convalescent COVID-19 were sourced from the United States, Italy and Spain. T cells, B-cell-depleted T cells, or PBMCs provided the cDNA or gDNA that served as material.

This CDR3 region has 12 residues. After removal of 3 bases from V and 6 bases from J, the junction contained 1 base not matched to a gene. Assay: immunoSEQ multiplex PCR; the TCRdb copy retains only in-frame clones and omits some. The sample contains about 190,000 clones, approximately 86% of which appear only once. The origin of this receptor is a woman aged 80 or over with active or convalescent COVID-19. The sequencing input was peripheral blood. The J gene is TRBJ1-1, the V gene TRBV12-3 or TRBV12-4; 7 nucleotides line up with TRBD1. The CDR3 nucleotides are TGTGCCAGCAGTTTTACAGGGGCTGAAGCTTTCTTT. Protein sequence: CASSFTGAEAFF.